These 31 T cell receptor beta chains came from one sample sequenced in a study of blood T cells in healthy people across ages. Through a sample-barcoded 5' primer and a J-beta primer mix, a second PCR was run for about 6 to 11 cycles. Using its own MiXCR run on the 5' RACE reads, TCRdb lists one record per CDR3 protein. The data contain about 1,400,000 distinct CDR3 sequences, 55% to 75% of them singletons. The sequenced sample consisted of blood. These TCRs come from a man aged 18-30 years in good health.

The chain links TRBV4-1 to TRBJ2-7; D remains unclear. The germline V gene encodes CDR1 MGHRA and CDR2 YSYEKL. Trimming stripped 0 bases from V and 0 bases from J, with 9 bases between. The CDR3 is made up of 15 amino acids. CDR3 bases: TGCGCCAGCAGCCAAGATAAAGGGCTCTCCTACGAGCAGTACTTC. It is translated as CASSQDKGLSYEQYF.

The DNA for the CDR3 is TGCAGTGCTAGACGGGACGGTCCGTACCAAGAGACCCAGTACTTC. As protein: CSARRDGPYQETQYF. V and J are TRBV20-1 and TRBJ2-5, with D perhaps TRBD1 or TRBD2 (5 bases each). The germline gives CDR1 DFQATT, CDR2 SNEGSKA (reference sequence). Trimming pared 2 bases from V and 0 bases from J, leaving 13 bases between. The CDR3 length is 15 residues.

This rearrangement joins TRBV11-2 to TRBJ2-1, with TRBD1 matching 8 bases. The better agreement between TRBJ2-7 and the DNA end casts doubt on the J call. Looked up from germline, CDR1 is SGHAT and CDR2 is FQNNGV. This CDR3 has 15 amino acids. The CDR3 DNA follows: TGTGCCAGCAGCTTAGCACAGGGGGTGGTCAATGAGCAGTACTTC. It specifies CASSLAQGVVNEQYF.

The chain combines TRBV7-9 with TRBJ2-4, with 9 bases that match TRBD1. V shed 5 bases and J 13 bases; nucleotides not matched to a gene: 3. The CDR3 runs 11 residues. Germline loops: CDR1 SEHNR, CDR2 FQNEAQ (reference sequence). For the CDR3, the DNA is TGTGCCAGCAGCCACGGACAGGGGCAGTACTTC. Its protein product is CASSHGQGQYF.

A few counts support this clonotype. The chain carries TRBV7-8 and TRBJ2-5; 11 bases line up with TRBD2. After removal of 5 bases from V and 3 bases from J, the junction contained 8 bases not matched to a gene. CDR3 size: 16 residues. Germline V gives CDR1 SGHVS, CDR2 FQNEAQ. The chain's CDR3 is CASSPPTLAGEETQYF. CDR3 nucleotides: TGTGCCAGCAGCCCGCCAACACTAGCGGGGGAAGAGACCCAGTACTTC.

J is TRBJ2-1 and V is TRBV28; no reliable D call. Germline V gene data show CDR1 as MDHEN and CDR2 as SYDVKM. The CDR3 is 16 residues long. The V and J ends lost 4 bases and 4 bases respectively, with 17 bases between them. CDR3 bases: TGTGCCAGCAGTTCCACTCGGCAGGTTACGTACAATGAGCAGTTCTTC. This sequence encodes CASSSTRQVTYNEQFF.

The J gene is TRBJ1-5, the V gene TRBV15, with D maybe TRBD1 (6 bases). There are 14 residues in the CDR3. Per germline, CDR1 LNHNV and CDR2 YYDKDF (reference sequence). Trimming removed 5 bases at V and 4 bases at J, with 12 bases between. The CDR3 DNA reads TGTGCCACCAGCGCGACAGGAATGAATCAGCCCCAGCATTTT. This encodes CATSATGMNQPQHF.

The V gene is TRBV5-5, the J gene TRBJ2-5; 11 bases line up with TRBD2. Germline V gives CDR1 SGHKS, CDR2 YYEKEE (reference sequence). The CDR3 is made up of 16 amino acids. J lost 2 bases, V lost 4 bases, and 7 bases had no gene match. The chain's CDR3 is CASSLTRLAGQETQYF. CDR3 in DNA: TGTGCCAGCAGCCTTACTAGACTAGCGGGACAAGAGACCCAGTACTTC. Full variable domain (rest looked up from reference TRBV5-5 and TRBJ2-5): DAGVTQSPTHLIKTRGQQVTLRCSPISGHKSVSWYQQVLGQGPQFIFQYYEKEERGRGNFPDRFSARQFPNYSSELNVNALLLGDSALYLCASSLTRLAGQETQYFGPGTRLLVL.

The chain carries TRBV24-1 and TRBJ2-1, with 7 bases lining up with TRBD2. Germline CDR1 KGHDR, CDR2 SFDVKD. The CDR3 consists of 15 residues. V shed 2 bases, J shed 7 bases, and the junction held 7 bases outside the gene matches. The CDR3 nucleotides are TGTGCCACCAGTGATTCTCGGTGGGAGGGGAATGAGCAGTTCTTC. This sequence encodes CATSDSRWEGNEQFF.

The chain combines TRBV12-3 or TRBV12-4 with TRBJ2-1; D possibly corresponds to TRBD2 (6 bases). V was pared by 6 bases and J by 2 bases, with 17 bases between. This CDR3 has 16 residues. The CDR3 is CASSPAGTSTYNEQFF. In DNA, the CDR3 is TGTGCCAGCAGCCCAGCCGGGACTTCCACCTACAATGAGCAGTTCTTC.

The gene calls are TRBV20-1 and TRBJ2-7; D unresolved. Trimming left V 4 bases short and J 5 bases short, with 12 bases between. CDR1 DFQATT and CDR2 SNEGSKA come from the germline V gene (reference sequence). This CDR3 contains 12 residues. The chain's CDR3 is CSATGPVDEQYF. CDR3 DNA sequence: TGCAGTGCTACGGGCCCTGTGGACGAGCAGTACTTC.

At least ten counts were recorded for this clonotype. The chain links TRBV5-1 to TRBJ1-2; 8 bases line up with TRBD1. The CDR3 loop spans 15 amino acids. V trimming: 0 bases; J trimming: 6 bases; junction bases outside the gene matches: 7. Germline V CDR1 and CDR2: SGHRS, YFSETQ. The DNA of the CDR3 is TGCGCCAGCAGCTTGGTACGACAGGGGAACGATGGCTACACCTTC. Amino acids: CASSLVRQGNDGYTF. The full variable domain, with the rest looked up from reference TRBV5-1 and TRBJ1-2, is KAGVTQTPRYLIKTRGQQVTLSCSPISGHRSVSWYQQTPGQGLQFLFEYFSETQRNKGNFPGRFSGRQFSNSRSEMNVSTLELGDSALYLCASSLVRQGNDGYTFGSGTRLTVV.

CDR3 amino acids: CASSLVPTDNNEQFF. DNA for the CDR3: TGTGCCAGCAGTTTAGTTCCGACAGATAACAATGAGCAGTTCTTC. The chain has TRBV12-3 or TRBV12-4 and TRBJ2-1, with TRBD1 as a possible D gene (5 bases). This CDR3 contains 15 residues. The V end was cut by 1 base, the J end by 5 bases, with 12 bases between.

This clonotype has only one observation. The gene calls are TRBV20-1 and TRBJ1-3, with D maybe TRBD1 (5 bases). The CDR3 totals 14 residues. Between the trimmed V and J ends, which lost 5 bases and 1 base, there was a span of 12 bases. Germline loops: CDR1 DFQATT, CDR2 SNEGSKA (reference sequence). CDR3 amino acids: CSALPDRSGNTIYF. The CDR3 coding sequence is TGCAGTGCTCTGCCCGACAGATCTGGAAACACCATATATTTT.

CDR3 DNA: TGTGCCATCAAGGTCGAAGCAGGGGGAGTCTATGAGCAGTTCTTC. Translated: CAIKVEAGGVYEQFF. The genes are TRBV10-3 and TRBJ2-1, with 7 bases aligning to TRBD1. Germline lookup yields CDR1 ENHRY and CDR2 SYGVKD. This CDR3 region has 15 residues. Trimming took 7 bases from V and 8 from J; bases not matched to a gene: 14.

DNA of the CDR3: TGTGCCAGCAGAACCGGGACGGCAAACACTGAAGCTTTCTTT. Protein: CASRTGTANTEAFF. The chain links TRBV6-5 to TRBJ1-1; D may be TRBD1 (5 bases). The CDR3 is made up of 14 amino acids. V gave up 6 bases and J gave up 2 bases, with 13 bases separating them. Germline values: CDR1 MNHEY, CDR2 SVGAGI.

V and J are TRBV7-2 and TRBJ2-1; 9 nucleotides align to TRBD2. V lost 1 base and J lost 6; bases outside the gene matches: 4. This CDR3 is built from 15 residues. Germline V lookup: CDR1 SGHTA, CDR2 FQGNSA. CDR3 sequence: CASSLGTSVFNEQFF. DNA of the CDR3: TGTGCCAGCAGCTTAGGGACTAGCGTGTTCAATGAGCAGTTCTTC.

The CDR3 here is CASAAQQGTDTQYF. In nucleotides, the CDR3 is TGCGCCAGCGCAGCCCAACAGGGCACAGATACGCAGTATTTT. The chain couples TRBV4-1 to TRBJ2-3; D perhaps matches TRBD1 (5 bases). This CDR3 spans 14 amino acids. The V end lost 8 bases, the J end lost 1 base, and 13 bases lay between the germline ends. Germline-derived CDR1 and CDR2 are MGHRA and YSYEKL.

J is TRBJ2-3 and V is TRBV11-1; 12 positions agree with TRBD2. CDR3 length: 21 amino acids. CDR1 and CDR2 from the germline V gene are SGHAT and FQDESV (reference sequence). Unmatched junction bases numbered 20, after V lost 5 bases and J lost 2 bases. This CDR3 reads CASSPIRDREGLAGTTDTQYF. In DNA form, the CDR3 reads TGTGCCAGCAGCCCGATCCGGGACAGAGAAGGACTAGCGGGAACCACAGATACGCAGTATTTT.

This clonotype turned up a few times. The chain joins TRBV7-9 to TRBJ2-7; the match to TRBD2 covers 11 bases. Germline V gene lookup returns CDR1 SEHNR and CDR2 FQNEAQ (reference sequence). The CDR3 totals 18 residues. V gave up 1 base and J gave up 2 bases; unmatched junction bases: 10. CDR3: CASSLELGLAAAPYEQYF. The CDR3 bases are TGTGCCAGCAGCTTAGAGTTGGGACTAGCGGCAGCTCCCTACGAGCAGTACTTC. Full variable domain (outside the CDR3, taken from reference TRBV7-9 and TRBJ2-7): DTGVSQNPRHKITKRGQNVTFRCDPISEHNRLYWYRQTLGQGPEFLTYFQNEAQLEKSRLLSDRFSAERPKGSFSTLEIQRTEQGDSAMYLCASSLELGLAAAPYEQYFGPGTRLTVT.

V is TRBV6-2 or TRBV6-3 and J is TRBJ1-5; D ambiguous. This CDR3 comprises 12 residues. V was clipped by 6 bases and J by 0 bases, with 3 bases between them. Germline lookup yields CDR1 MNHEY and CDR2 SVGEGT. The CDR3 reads CASRHSNQPQHF. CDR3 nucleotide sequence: TGTGCCAGCAGGCATAGCAATCAGCCCCAGCATTTT.

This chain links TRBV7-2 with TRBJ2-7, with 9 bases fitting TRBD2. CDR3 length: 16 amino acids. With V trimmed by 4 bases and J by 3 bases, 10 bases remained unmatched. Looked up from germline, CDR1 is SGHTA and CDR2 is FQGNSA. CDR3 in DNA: TGTGCCAGCAGCTCCACTATAGCGGGGGCAGACTACGAGCAGTACTTC. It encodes CASSSTIAGADYEQYF.

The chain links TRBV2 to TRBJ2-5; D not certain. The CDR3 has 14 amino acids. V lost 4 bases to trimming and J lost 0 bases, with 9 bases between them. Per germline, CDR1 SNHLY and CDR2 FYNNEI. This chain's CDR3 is CASSAVGYQETQYF. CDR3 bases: TGTGCCAGCAGTGCCGTGGGGTACCAAGAGACCCAGTACTTC. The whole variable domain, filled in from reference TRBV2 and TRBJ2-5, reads EPEVTQTPSHQVTQMGQEVILRCVPISNHLYFYWYRQILGQKVEFLVSFYNNEISEKSEIFDDQFSVERPDGSNFTLKIRSTKLEDSAMYFCASSAVGYQETQYFGPGTRLLVL.

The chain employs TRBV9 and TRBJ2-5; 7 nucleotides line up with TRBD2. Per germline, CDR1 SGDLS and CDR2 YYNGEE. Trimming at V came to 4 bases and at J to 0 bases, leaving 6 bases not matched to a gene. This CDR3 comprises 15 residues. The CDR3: CASSTQAGYQETQYF. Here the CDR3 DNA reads TGTGCCAGCAGCACTCAAGCGGGGTACCAAGAGACCCAGTACTTC.

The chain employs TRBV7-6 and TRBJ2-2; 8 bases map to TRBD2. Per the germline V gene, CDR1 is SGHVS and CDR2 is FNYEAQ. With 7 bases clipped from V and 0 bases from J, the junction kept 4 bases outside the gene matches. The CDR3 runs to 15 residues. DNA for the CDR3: TGTGCCAGCACCCTGGGACTAGCGAACACCGGGGAGCTGTTTTTT. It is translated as CASTLGLANTGELFF.

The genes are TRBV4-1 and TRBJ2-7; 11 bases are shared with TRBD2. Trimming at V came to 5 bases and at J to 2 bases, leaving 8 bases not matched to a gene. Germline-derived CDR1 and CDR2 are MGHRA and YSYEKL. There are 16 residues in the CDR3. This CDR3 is CASSSISGRAAYEQYF. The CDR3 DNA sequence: TGCGCCAGCAGCTCCATTAGCGGGAGGGCTGCCTACGAGCAGTACTTC.

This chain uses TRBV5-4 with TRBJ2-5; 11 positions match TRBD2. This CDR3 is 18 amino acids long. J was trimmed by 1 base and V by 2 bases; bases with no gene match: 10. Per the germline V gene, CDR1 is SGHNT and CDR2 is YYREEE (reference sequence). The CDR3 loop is CASSFGTSGPWGQETQYF. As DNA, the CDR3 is TGTGCCAGCAGCTTCGGGACTAGCGGCCCCTGGGGCCAAGAGACCCAGTACTTC.

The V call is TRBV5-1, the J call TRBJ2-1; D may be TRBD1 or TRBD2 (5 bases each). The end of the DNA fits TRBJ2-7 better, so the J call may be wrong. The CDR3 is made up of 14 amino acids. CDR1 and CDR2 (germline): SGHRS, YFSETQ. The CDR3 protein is CASSFRDHIYEQYF. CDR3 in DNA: TGCGCCAGCAGCTTCCGGGACCATATTTACGAGCAGTACTTC.

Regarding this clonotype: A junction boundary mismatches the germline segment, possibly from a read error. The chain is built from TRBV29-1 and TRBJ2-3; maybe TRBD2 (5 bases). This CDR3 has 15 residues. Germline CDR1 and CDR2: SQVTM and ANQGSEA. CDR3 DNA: TGCAGCTTAGAAAAGGGAAATCCTAGCACAGATACGCGGTATTTT. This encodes CSLEKGNPSTDTRYF.

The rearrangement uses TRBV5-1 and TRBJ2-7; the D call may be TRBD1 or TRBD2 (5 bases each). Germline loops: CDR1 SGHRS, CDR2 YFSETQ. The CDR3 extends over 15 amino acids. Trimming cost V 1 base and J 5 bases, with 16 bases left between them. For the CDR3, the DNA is TGCGCCAGCAGCTTGCCCCGGGACGGCGCGGACGAGCAGTACTTC. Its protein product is CASSLPRDGADEQYF.

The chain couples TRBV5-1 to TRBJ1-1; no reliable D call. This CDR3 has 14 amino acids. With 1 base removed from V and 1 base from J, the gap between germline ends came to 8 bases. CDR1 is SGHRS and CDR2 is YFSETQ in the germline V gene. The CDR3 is CASSLRTQNTEAFF. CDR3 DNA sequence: TGCGCCAGCAGCTTGAGAACACAGAACACTGAAGCTTTCTTT.